This TCR beta chain derives from a study of cytomegalovirus exposure and HLA in healthy donors. In the study overall: As an earlier analysis found, around 190 million T cells yielded 95 million to 130 million unique TCR beta sequences.

Researchers ran the PCR with 60 Vbeta and 13 Jbeta primers. Only in-frame clones appear in the TCRdb table, and some are missing; sequencing was by immunoSEQ multiplex PCR. The sample yields 160,000 or so clones, roughly 70% seen once. The study sampled nominally healthy donors, though unrecorded immune exposures were likely. The receptor's source is a woman aged 30 to 39 in good health and CMV-seronegative. The source material was PBMCs.

CDR3 DNA sequence: TGTGCCAGCAGCCAGGTTGCAACTAATGAAAAACTGTTTTTT. Protein product: CASSQVATNEKLFF. This chain joins TRBV7-2 and TRBJ1-4; D call uncertain. CDR3 size: 14 residues. Trimming pared 5 bases from V and 0 bases from J, leaving 7 bases between. Germline CDR1 reads SGHTA; CDR2 reads FQGNSA.